This T cell receptor (beta chain) was recovered during a study of vaccination and CD4 T cells after COVID-19. Study in general: Median time from second vaccine dose to sampling was about 70 days (14 to 241).

Germline CDR1 and CDR2: LNHDA and SQIVND (reference sequence). The CDR3 spans 16 residues. Unmatched junction bases numbered 5, after V lost 3 bases and J lost 4 bases. Treatment: approximately 11-day PBMC culture with coronavirus spike peptide pools or control peptides (ViraFEST assay). Sequencing of the DNA from cultured CD4+ T cells was carried out with the Oncomine TCR Beta short-read assay. MiXCR, run by TCRdb on the PCR reads, gives a single entry per CDR3 protein. The profile covers some 16,000 distinct CDR3 sequences, with 52% appearing a single time and roughly 3.5% taken by the ten largest. To note about this clonotype: The target antigen is unknown.

Study-level points and caveats: A nonsignificant median increase from roughly 21 to 40 SARS-CoV-2-reactive clonotypes was observed. The great majority, 304 of 307 vaccine-specific clones, proved spike mono-reactive in convalescent patients.

This TCR came from a human donor who had recovered from COVID-19. Sample: CD4+ T cells from blood, cultured in vitro, taken before SARS-CoV-2 vaccination. The J gene is TRBJ2-1, the V gene TRBV19, with 11 bases aligning to TRBD2. The CDR3 region has the DNA TGTGCCAGTAGTATCGGCGGGACTAGCGGATACAATGAGCAGTTCTTC. Amino acid sequence: CASSIGGTSGYNEQFF.